The T cell receptor (beta chain) under discussion was sequenced for a study of chemoradiotherapy in HPV16-positive cancers. At the level of the study: Candidate HPV-specific clones and shared TCR motifs came from two HPV16-positive patients. Broader study findings: Non-HPV-specific T cells did not expand in tumors during treatment, whereas candidate HPV-specific clones and E7-related motifs did.

Germline V gene data show CDR1 as SGHNT and CDR2 as YENEEA. This CDR3 has 18 amino acids. Germline trimming cut 5 bases from V and 5 bases from J; bases unmatched to any gene: 14. The repertoire was sequenced with immunoSEQ multiplex PCR; TCRdb's copy has only in-frame clones and lacks some. The data show approximately 50,000 clones, roughly nine tenths seen once. As regards this clone: The antigen remains undetermined.

The source of this sequence is a human donor with HPV-associated anogenital cancer. The sequencing used blood, collected from a patient who underwent chemoradiotherapy. The chain uses TRBV11-3 and TRBJ2-1; TRBD2 matches 11 bases. The CDR3 DNA reads as TGTGCCAGCAGCAAGGAGGGAACTAGCGGGGGTCTCAACAATGAGCAGTTCTTC. Translating it yields CASSKEGTSGGLNNEQFF.